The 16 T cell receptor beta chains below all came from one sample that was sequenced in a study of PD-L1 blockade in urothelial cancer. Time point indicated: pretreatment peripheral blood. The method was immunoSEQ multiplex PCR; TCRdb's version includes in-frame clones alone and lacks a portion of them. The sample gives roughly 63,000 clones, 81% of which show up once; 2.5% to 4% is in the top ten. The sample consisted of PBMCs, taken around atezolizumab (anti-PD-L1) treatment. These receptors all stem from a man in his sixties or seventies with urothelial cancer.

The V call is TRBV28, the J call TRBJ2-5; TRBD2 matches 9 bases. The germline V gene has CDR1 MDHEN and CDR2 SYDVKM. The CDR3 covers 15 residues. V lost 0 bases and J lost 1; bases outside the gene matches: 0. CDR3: CASSLWTSGQETQYF. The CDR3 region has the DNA TGTGCCAGCAGTTTATGGACTAGCGGCCAAGAGACCCAGTACTTC.

CDR3 in DNA: TGCGCCAGCAGCCTTGCGGTAGCGGGAGTGGGCGAGCAGTACTTC. The encoded protein is CASSLAVAGVGEQYF. This chain links TRBV5-1 with TRBJ2-7; 9 bases match TRBD2. Germline V lookup: CDR1 SGHRS, CDR2 YFSETQ. This CDR3 is built from 15 residues. V gave up 4 bases and J gave up 6 bases; unmatched junction bases: 11.

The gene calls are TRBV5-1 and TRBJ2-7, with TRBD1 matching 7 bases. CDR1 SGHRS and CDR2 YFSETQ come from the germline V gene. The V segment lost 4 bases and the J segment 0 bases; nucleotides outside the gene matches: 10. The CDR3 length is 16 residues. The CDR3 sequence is CASSLTGAAISYEQYF. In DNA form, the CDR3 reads TGCGCCAGCAGCCTCACAGGGGCCGCGATCTCCTACGAGCAGTACTTC.

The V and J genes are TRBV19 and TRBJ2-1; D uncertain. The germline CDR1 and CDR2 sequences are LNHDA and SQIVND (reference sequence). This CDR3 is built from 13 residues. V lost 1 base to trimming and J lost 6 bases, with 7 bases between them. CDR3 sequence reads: CASSIGGINEQFF. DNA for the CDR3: TGTGCCAGTAGTATAGGAGGCATCAATGAGCAGTTCTTC.

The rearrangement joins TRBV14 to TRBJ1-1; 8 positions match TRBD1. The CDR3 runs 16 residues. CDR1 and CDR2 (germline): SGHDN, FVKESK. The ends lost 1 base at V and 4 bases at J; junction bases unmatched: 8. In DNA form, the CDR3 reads TGTGCCAGCAGCCAAGGGACAGGGTGGGGCTCCACTGAAGCTTTCTTT. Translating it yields CASSQGTGWGSTEAFF.

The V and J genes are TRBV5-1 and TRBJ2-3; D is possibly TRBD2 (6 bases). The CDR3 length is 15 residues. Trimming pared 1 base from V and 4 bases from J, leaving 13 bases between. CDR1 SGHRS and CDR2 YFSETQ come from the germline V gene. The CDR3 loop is CASSLSGFRADTQYF. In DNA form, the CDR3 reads TGCGCCAGCAGCTTGAGCGGGTTCCGGGCAGATACGCAGTATTTT.

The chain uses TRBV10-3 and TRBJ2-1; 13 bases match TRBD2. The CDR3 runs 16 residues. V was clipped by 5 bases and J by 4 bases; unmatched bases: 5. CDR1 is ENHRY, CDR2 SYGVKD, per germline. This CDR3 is CAISTPGLAGYNEQFF. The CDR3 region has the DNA TGTGCCATCAGTACCCCGGGACTAGCGGGGTACAATGAGCAGTTCTTC.

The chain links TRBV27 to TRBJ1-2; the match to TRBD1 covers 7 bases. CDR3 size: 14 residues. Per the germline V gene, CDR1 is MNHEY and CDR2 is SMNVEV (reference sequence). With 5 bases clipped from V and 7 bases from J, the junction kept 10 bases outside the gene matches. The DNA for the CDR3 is TGTGCCAGCAGTAGAGGCCGGGACAGTCCTGGCTACACCTTC. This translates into CASSRGRDSPGYTF.

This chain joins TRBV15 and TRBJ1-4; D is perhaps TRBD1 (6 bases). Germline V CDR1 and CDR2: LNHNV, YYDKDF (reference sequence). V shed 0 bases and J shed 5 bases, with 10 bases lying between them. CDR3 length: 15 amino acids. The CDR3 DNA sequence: TGTGCCACCAGCAGAGACAGGGGAGTGAATGAAAAACTGTTTTTT. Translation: CATSRDRGVNEKLFF.

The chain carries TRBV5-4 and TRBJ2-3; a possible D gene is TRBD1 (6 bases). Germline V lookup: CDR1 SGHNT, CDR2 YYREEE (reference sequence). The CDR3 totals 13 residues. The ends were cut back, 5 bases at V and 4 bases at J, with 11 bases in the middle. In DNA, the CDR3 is TGTGCCAGCAGTGACAGGTCCGCAGATACGCAGTATTTT. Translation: CASSDRSADTQYF.

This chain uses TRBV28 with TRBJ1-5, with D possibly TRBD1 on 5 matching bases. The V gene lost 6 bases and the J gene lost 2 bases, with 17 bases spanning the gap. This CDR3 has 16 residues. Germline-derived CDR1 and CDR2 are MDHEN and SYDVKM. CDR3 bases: TGTGCCAGCAGACTTGAACAGGCTGTGGGCAATCAGCCCCAGCATTTT. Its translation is CASRLEQAVGNQPQHF.

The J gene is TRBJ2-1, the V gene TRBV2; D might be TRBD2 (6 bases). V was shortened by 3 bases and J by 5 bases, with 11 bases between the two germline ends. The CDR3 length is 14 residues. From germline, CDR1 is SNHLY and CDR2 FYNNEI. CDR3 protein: CASSESGLNNEQFF. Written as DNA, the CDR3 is TGTGCCAGCAGTGAGAGCGGGCTCAACAATGAGCAGTTCTTC.

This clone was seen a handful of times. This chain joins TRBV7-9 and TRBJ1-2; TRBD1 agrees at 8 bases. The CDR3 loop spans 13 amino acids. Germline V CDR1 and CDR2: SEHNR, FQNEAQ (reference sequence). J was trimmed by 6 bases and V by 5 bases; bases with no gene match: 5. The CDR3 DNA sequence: TGTGCCAGCAGCCAGGGGGCCGGCGATGGCTACACCTTC. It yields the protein CASSQGAGDGYTF.

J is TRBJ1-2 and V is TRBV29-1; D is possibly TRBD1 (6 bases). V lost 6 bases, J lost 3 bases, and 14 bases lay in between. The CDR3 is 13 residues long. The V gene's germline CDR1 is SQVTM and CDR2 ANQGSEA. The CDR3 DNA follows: TGCAGCGTGGAACCGGGACAAGACTATGGCTACACCTTC. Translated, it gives CSVEPGQDYGYTF. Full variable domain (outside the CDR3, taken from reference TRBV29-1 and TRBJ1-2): SAVISQKPSRDICQRGTSLTIQCQVDSQVTMMFWYRQQPGQSLTLIATANQGSEATYESGFVIDKFPISRPNLTFSTLTVSNMSPEDSSIYLCSVEPGQDYGYTFGSGTRLTVV.

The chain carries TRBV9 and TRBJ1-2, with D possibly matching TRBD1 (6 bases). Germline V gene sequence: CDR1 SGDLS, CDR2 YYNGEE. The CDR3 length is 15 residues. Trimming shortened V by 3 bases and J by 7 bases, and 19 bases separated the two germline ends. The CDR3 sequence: CASSARWGRNLGYTF. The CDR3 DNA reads TGTGCCAGCAGCGCAAGGTGGGGGCGTAATCTTGGCTACACCTTC.

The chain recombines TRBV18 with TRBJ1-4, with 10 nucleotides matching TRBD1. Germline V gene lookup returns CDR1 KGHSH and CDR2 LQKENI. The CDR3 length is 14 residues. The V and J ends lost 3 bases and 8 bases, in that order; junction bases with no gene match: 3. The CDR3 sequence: CASSPSTGGEKLFF. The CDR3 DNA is TGTGCCAGCTCACCCTCGACAGGGGGCGAAAAACTGTTTTTT. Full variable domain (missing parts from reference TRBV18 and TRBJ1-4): NAGVMQNPRHLVRRRGQEARLRCSPMKGHSHVYWYRQLPEEGLKFMVYLQKENIIDESGMPKERFSAEFPKEGPSILRIQQVVRGDSAAYFCASSPSTGGEKLFFGSGTQLSVL.